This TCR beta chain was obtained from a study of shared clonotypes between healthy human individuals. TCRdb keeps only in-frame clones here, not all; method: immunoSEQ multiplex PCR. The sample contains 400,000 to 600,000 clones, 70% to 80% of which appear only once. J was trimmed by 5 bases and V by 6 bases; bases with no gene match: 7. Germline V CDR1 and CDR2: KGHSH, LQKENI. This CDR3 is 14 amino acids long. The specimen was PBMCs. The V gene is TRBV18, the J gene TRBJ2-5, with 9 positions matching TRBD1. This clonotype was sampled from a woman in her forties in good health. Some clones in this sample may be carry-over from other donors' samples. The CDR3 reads CASSPGTGFETQYF. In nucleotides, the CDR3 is TGTGCCAGCTCTCCCGGGACAGGGTTTGAGACCCAGTACTTC.